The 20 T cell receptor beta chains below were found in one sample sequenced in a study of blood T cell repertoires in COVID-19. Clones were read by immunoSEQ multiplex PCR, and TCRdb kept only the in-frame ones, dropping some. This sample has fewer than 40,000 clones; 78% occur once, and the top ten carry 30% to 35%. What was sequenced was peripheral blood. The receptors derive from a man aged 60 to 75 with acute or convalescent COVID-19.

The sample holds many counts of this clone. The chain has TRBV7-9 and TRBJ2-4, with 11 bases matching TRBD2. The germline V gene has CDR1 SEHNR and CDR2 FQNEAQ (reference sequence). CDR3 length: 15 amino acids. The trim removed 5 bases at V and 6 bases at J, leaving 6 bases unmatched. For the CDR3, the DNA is TGTGCCAGCAGCCTCACTAGCGGGAGAGCAAACATTCAGTACTTC. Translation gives CASSLTSGRANIQYF.

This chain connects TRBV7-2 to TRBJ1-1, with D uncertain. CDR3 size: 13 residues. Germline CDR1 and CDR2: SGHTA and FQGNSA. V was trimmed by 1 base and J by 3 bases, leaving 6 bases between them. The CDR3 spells CASSLVRDTEAFF. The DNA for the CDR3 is TGTGCCAGCAGCTTAGTACGGGACACTGAAGCTTTCTTT.

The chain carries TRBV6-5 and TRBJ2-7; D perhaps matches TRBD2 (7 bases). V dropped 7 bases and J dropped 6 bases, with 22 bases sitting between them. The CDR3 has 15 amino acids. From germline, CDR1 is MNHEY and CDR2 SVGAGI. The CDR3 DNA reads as TGTGCCAGCACCTATACTATGGGGGGGGCGGGCGAGCAGTACTTC. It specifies CASTYTMGGAGEQYF.

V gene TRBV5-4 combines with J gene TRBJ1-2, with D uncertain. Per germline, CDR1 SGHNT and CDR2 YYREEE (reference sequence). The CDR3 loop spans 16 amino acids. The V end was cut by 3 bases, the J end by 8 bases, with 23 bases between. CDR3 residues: CASSSGASIRRPGYTF. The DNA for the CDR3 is TGTGCCAGCAGCTCAGGAGCCAGTATCCGGAGGCCCGGCTACACCTTC.

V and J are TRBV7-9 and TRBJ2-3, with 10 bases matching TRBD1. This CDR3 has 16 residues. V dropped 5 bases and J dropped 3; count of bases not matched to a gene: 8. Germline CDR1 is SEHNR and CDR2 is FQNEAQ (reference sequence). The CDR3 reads CASSTGTGVKTDTQYF. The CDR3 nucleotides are TGTGCCAGCAGCACTGGGACAGGGGTTAAGACAGATACGCAGTATTTT.

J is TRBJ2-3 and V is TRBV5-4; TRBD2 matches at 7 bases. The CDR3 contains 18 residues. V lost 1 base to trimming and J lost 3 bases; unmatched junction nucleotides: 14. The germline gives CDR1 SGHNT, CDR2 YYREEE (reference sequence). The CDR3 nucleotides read TGTGCCAGCAGCTTGACGAGTCGGTCTAGCGGATATACAGATACGCAGTATTTT. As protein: CASSLTSRSSGYTDTQYF.

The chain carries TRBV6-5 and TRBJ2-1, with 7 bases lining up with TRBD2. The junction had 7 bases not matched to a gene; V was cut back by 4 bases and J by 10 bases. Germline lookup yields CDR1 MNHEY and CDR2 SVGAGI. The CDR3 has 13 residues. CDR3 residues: CASSSQTSREQFF. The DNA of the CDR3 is TGTGCCAGCAGTTCCCAGACTAGCCGGGAGCAGTTCTTC.

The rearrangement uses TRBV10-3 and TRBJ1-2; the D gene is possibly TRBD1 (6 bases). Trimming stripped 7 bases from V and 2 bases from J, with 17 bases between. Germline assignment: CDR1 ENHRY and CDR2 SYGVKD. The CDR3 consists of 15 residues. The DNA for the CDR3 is TGTGCCATCAAATCGGACAGTTCTTTAAACTATGGCTACACCTTC. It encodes CAIKSDSSLNYGYTF.

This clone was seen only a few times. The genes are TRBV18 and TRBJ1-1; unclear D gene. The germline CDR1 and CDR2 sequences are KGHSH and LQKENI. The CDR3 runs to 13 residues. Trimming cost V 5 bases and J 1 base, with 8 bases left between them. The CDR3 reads CASSIGKNTEAFF. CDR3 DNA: TGTGCCAGCTCAATCGGGAAGAACACTGAAGCTTTCTTT.

As DNA, the CDR3 is TGTGCCAGCAGTCTCCCCGGGACAGGGATAGGGAGGGAGCTGTTTTTT. This sequence encodes CASSLPGTGIGRELFF. V is TRBV27 and J is TRBJ2-2; 9 positions agree with TRBD1. The ends lost 5 bases at V and 9 bases at J; junction bases unmatched: 13. There are 16 residues in the CDR3. CDR1 and CDR2 from the germline V gene are MNHEY and SMNVEV (reference sequence).

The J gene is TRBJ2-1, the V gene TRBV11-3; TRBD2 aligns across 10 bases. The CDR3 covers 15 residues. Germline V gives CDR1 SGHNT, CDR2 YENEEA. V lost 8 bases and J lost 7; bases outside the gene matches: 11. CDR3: CASALNGLAVNEQFF. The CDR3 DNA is TGTGCCAGCGCCTTAAACGGACTAGCGGTGAATGAGCAGTTCTTC.

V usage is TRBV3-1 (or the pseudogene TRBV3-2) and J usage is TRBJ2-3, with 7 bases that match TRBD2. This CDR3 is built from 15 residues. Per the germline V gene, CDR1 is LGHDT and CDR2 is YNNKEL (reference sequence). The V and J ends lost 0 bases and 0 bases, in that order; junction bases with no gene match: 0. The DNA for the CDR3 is TGTGCCAGCAGCCAAGACGGGGGGAGCACAGATACGCAGTATTTT. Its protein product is CASSQDGGSTDTQYF.

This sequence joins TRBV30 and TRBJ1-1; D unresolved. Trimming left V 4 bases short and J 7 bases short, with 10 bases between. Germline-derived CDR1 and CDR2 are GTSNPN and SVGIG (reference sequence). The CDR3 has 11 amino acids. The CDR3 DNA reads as TGTGCCTGGACCGAGGGTGGTGAAGCTTTCTTT. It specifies CAWTEGGEAFF.

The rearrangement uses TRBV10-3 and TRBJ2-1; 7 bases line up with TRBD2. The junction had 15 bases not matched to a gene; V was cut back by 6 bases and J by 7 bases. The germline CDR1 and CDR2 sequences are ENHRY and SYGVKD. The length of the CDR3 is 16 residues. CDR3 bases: TGTGCCATCAGCCCGAAGGGCGCGGGAGAGAGGAATGAGCAGTTCTTC. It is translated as CAISPKGAGERNEQFF.

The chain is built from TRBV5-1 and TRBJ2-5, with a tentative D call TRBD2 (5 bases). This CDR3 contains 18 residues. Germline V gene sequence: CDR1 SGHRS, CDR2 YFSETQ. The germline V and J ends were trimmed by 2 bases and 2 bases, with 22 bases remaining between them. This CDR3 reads CASSLRPPVGATQETQYF. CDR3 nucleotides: TGCGCCAGCAGCTTAAGACCCCCCGTGGGAGCCACTCAAGAGACCCAGTACTTC.

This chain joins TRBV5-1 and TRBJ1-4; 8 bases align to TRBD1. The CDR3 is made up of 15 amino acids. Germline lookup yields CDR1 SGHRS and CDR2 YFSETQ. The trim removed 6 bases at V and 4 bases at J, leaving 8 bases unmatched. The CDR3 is CASTATTGVNEKLFF. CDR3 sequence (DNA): TGCGCCAGCACCGCAACGACAGGGGTTAATGAAAAACTGTTTTTT.

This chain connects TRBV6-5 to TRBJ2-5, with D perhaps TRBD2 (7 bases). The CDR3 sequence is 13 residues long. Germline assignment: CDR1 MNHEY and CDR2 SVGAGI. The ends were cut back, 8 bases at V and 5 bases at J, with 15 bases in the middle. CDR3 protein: CASRRGGGETQYF. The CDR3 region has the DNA TGTGCCAGCCGTAGGGGGGGCGGGGAGACCCAGTACTTC.

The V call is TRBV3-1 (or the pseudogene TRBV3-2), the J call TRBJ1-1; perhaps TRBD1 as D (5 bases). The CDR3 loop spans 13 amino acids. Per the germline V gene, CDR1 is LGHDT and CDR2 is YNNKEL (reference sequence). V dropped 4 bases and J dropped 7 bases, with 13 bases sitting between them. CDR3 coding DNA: TGTGCCAGCAGCCCGTCCTCCGGGGGTGAAGCTTTCTTT. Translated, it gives CASSPSSGGEAFF.

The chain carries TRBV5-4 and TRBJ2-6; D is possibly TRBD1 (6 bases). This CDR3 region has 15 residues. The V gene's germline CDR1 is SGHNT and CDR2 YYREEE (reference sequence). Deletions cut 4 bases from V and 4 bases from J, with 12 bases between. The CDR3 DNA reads TGTGCCAGCAGCCCTGGACAGTCCGGGGCCAACGTCCTGACTTTC. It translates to CASSPGQSGANVLTF.

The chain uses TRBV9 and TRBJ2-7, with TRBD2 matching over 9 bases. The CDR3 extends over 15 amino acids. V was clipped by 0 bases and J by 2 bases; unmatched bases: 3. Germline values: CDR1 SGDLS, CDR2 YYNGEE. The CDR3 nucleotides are TGTGCCAGCAGCGTAGGGGCTAGCGGGGCCTACGAGCAGTACTTC. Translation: CASSVGASGAYEQYF.